The next 7 T cell receptor beta chains were all read from a single sample in a study of cytomegalovirus exposure and HLA in healthy donors. The protocol was immunoSEQ multiplex PCR, while the TCRdb copy is restricted to in-frame clones and leaves out a portion. This sample has 130,000 to 150,000 clones, with about 90% found just once. The sequenced material came from PBMCs. The origin of the receptors is a woman between 18 and 29 years old in good health and CMV-seropositive.

The rearrangement uses TRBV7-9 and TRBJ2-5, with D unclear. V was clipped by 3 bases and J by 4 bases, with 3 bases between them. The germline gives CDR1 SEHNR, CDR2 FQNEAQ (reference sequence). The CDR3 is 11 amino acids. This chain's CDR3 is CASSFRETQYF. DNA of the CDR3: TGTGCCAGCAGCTTTAGAGAGACCCAGTACTTC. The variable domain in full, with the rest retrieved from reference TRBV7-9 and TRBJ2-5, is DTGVSQNPRHKITKRGQNVTFRCDPISEHNRLYWYRQTLGQGPEFLTYFQNEAQLEKSRLLSDRFSAERPKGSFSTLEIQRTEQGDSAMYLCASSFRETQYFGPGTRLLVL.

CDR3 nucleotide sequence: TGTGCCAGCAGCTCAGGGGGCTTGTATGAAAAACTGTTTTTT. Its translation: CASSSGGLYEKLFF. The chain combines TRBV7-2 with TRBJ1-4; 8 positions match TRBD1. Germline loops: CDR1 SGHTA, CDR2 FQGNSA. The trim removed 4 bases at V and 6 bases at J, leaving 4 bases unmatched. This CDR3 is 14 amino acids long.

The rearrangement links TRBV15 to TRBJ2-1, with 10 bases lining up with TRBD2. The CDR3 covers 15 residues. Germline V gene lookup returns CDR1 LNHNV and CDR2 YYDKDF (reference sequence). V was pared by 7 bases and J by 3 bases, with 6 bases of the junction left unmatched. In DNA, the CDR3 is TGTGCCACCACCACCGGGACTAGCGACTACAATGAGCAGTTCTTC. Translation gives CATTTGTSDYNEQFF. Supplemented by reference TRBV15 and TRBJ2-1, the full variable domain reads DAMVIQNPRYQVTQFGKPVTLSCSQTLNHNVMYWYQQKSSQAPKLLFHYYDKDFNNEADTPDNFQSRRPNTSFCFLDIRSPGLGDTAMYLCATTTGTSDYNEQFFGPGTRLTVL.

The chain joins TRBV11-2 to TRBJ2-1; D is unclear. Trimming took 1 base from V and 7 from J, leaving 11 bases between them. The CDR3 has 14 residues. CDR1 SGHAT and CDR2 FQNNGV come from the germline V gene. The CDR3 DNA reads as TGTGCCAGCAGCTTAGGTCCCAAGACAAATGAGCAGTTCTTC. This sequence encodes CASSLGPKTNEQFF.

The CDR3 reads CASSGWGSGIDNEQFF. The CDR3 DNA reads TGTGCCAGCAGCGGATGGGGTAGCGGGATTGACAATGAGCAGTTCTTC. The chain is built from TRBV9 and TRBJ2-1, with TRBD2 matching 8 bases. V dropped 3 bases and J dropped 5; count of bases not matched to a gene: 10. The germline V gene has CDR1 SGDLS and CDR2 YYNGEE. The CDR3 totals 16 residues.

The chain couples TRBV5-1 to TRBJ1-1; a weak D match, TRBD1 (6 bases). The CDR3 consists of 14 residues. The V end lost 0 bases, the J end lost 2 bases, and 8 bases lay between the germline ends. Germline-derived CDR1 and CDR2 are SGHRS and YFSETQ. The CDR3 nucleotides read TGCGCCAGCAGCTTGGTGGGGACAAACACTGAAGCTTTCTTT. Translated: CASSLVGTNTEAFF.

This chain links TRBV6-5 with TRBJ1-2; D gene ambiguous. In germline, CDR1 is MNHEY, CDR2 SVGAGI. Deletions cut 5 bases from V and 0 bases from J, with 10 bases between. The CDR3 consists of 14 residues. In DNA form, the CDR3 reads TGTGCCAGCAGTCCCTCTCTAACTAACTATGGCTACACCTTC. Residues: CASSPSLTNYGYTF.